Listed here are 14 T cell receptor beta chains from one sample, sequenced in a study of T cell responses to AZD1222 COVID-19 vaccine listed by TCRdb under 2021. The receptor library was made with the immunoSEQ multiplex PCR assay. This immuneACCESS table, as held by TCRdb, lists in-frame sequences with V and J called but not all clones. Of the missing ones, under half trace to an unresolved V gene in checked studies; the others have no known cause. The sample table holds roughly 110,000 clones, of which approximately 86% were seen once. The biggest ten clones account for approximately 4.5% of the sample. The sample's time point, from its label and the paper: baseline before first vaccination. The sequenced sample was peripheral blood, obtained on day 0 of AZD1222 vaccination. These receptors were collected from an adult in good health.

J is TRBJ1-5 and V is TRBV20-1; D may be TRBD1 (5 bases). CDR1 is DFQATT and CDR2 is SNEGSKA in the germline V gene (reference sequence). The CDR3 is made up of 15 amino acids. V was clipped by 3 bases and J by 7 bases, with 19 bases between them. The chain's CDR3 is CSASPGSPQAQPQHF. CDR3 sequence (DNA): TGCAGTGCTAGTCCAGGGAGCCCCCAGGCCCAGCCCCAGCATTTT.

The chain is built from TRBV11-2 and TRBJ1-5, with 7 bases identical to TRBD1. CDR3 length: 14 amino acids. Germline V lookup: CDR1 SGHAT, CDR2 FQNNGV. With V trimmed by 1 base and J by 5 bases, 2 bases remained unmatched. The CDR3 reads CASSLGQGHQPQHF. In DNA, the CDR3 is TGTGCCAGCAGCTTAGGACAGGGCCATCAGCCCCAGCATTTT.

This clone was observed once. This rearrangement joins TRBV19 to TRBJ1-2; D gene ambiguous. The CDR3 is 12 amino acids. The germline V gene encodes CDR1 LNHDA and CDR2 SQIVND (reference sequence). V was clipped by 0 bases and J by 8 bases, with 7 bases between them. The CDR3 nucleotides are TGTGCCAGTAGTATAGATCCCGGCGGCTACACCTTC. Translation gives CASSIDPGGYTF. Looking up the rest from reference TRBV19 and TRBJ1-2 gives the full variable domain: DGGITQSPKYLFRKEGQNVTLSCEQNLNHDAMYWYRQDPGQGLRLIYYSQIVNDFQKGDIAEGYSVSREKKESFPLTVTSAQKNPTAFYLCASSIDPGGYTFGSGTRLTVV.

J is TRBJ2-7 and V is TRBV6-5; the D call may be TRBD1 or TRBD2 (6 bases each). The CDR3 contains 15 residues. Germline V gene sequence: CDR1 MNHEY, CDR2 SVGAGI. V dropped 5 bases and J dropped 3 bases, with 17 bases sitting between them. The CDR3 reads CASSHERGAYYEQYF. CDR3 bases: TGTGCCAGCAGTCACGAAAGGGGGGCCTACTACGAGCAGTACTTC.

This chain connects TRBV4-2 to TRBJ1-4; D is unresolved. CDR3 size: 13 residues. The V gene lost 7 bases and the J gene lost 8 bases, with 14 bases spanning the gap. From germline, CDR1 is LGHNA and CDR2 YNFKEQ. The CDR3 here is CASTESRSEKLFF. The CDR3 DNA reads as TGTGCCAGCACGGAAAGCAGGTCCGAAAAACTGTTTTTT.

J is TRBJ2-2 and V is TRBV7-3; D is possibly TRBD1 (6 bases). Trimming took 2 bases from V and 0 from J, leaving 10 bases between them. CDR3 size: 16 residues. Per germline, CDR1 SGHTA and CDR2 FQGTGA. The CDR3 nucleotides read TGTGCCAGCAGCTTATTTGGACAGCCGAACACCGGGGAGCTGTTTTTT. Its protein is CASSLFGQPNTGELFF.

The chain combines TRBV10-3 with TRBJ1-2, with unresolved D. CDR1 and CDR2 (germline): ENHRY, SYGVKD. V was clipped by 2 bases and J by 1 base, with 14 bases between them. There are 16 residues in the CDR3. In DNA, the CDR3 is TGTGCCATCAGTGAGGGGTTGGGAGATAGTAACTATGGCTACACCTTC. Translation: CAISEGLGDSNYGYTF.

The gene calls are TRBV24-1 and TRBJ1-2, with D perhaps matching TRBD1 (5 bases). CDR1 KGHDR and CDR2 SFDVKD come from the germline V gene. V dropped 2 bases and J dropped 4 bases, with 10 bases sitting between them. The CDR3 covers 14 residues. The CDR3: CATSDSKGIYGYTF. The DNA of the CDR3 is TGTGCCACCAGTGATTCGAAGGGGATCTATGGCTACACCTTC.

V and J are TRBV7-8 and TRBJ2-1, with 11 positions matching TRBD2. The trim removed 5 bases at V and 3 bases at J, leaving 3 bases unmatched. Germline-derived CDR1 and CDR2 are SGHVS and FQNEAQ. CDR3 length equals 15 residues. In DNA form, the CDR3 reads TGTGCCAGCAGCCTTGGGACTAGCGGCTACAATGAGCAGTTCTTC. Its protein product is CASSLGTSGYNEQFF.

The V gene is TRBV24-1, the J gene TRBJ1-2; TRBD1 might be the D (6 bases). This CDR3 region has 15 residues. Germline V gives CDR1 KGHDR, CDR2 SFDVKD. Trimming pared 3 bases from V and 6 bases from J, leaving 16 bases between. The CDR3 sequence: CATSDPKDSRDGYTF. DNA of the CDR3: TGTGCCACCAGTGATCCAAAGGACAGTCGCGATGGCTACACCTTC.

CDR3 protein: CASSLFGTGNEKLFF. CDR3 nucleotides: TGCGCCAGCAGCTTGTTCGGGACAGGGAATGAAAAACTGTTTTTT. This chain uses TRBV5-1 with TRBJ1-4; 9 nucleotides match TRBD1. Germline V CDR1 and CDR2: SGHRS, YFSETQ. CDR3 length equals 15 residues. The J segment lost 5 bases and the V segment lost 1 base, leaving 3 bases of the junction unmatched. Drawing the rest from reference TRBV5-1 and TRBJ1-4, the complete variable domain is KAGVTQTPRYLIKTRGQQVTLSCSPISGHRSVSWYQQTPGQGLQFLFEYFSETQRNKGNFPGRFSGRQFSNSRSEMNVSTLELGDSALYLCASSLFGTGNEKLFFGSGTQLSVL.

The chain combines TRBV4-1 with TRBJ1-3; D might be TRBD1 (5 bases). The CDR3 has 17 residues. Germline CDR1 is MGHRA and CDR2 is YSYEKL. V shed 0 bases and J shed 0 bases, with 12 bases lying between them. CDR3 in amino acids: CASSQDGASRSGNTIYF. In nucleotides, the CDR3 is TGCGCCAGCAGCCAAGATGGGGCTTCCCGCTCTGGAAACACCATATATTTT.

The rearrangement uses TRBV7-3 and TRBJ2-2; D not certain. CDR3 length: 13 residues. Germline assignment: CDR1 SGHTA and CDR2 FQGTGA. V lost 0 bases and J lost 5, with 4 bases in between. The CDR3 here is CASSLTLTGELFF. The CDR3, as DNA: TGTGCCAGCAGCTTAACGTTGACCGGGGAGCTGTTTTTT. Full variable domain (missing parts from reference TRBV7-3 and TRBJ2-2): GAGVSQTPSNKVTEKGKYVELRCDPISGHTALYWYRQSLGQGPEFLIYFQGTGAADDSGLPNDRFFAVRPEGSVSTLKIQRTERGDSAVYLCASSLTLTGELFFGEGSRLTVL.

The chain couples TRBV5-8 to TRBJ1-5; D gene ambiguous. With 0 bases removed from V and 0 bases from J, the gap between germline ends came to 4 bases. This CDR3 region has 14 residues. Germline assignment: CDR1 SGHTS and CDR2 YDEGEE. The CDR3 sequence: CASSLAGSNQPQHF. The CDR3 coding sequence is TGTGCCAGCAGCTTGGCCGGTAGCAATCAGCCCCAGCATTTT. The full variable domain, its missing parts supplied by reference TRBV5-8 and TRBJ1-5, is EAGVTQSPTHLIKTRGQQATLRCSPISGHTSVYWYQQALGLGLQFLLWYDEGEERNRGNFPPRFSGRQFPNYSSELNVNALELEDSALYLCASSLAGSNQPQHFGDGTRLSIL.